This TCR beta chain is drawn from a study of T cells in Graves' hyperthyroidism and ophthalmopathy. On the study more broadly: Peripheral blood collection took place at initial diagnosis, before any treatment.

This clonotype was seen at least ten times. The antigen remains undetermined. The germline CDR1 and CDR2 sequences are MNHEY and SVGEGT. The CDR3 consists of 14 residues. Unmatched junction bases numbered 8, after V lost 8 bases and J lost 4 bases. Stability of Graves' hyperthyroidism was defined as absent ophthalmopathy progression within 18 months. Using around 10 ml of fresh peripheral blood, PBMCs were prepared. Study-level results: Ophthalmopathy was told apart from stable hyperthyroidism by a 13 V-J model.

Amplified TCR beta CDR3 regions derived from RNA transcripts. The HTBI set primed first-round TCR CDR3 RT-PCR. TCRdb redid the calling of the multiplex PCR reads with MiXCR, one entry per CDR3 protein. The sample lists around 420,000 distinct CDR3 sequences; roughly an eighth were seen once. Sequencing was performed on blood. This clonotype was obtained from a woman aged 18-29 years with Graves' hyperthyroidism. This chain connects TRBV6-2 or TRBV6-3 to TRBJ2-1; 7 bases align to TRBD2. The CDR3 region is CASGLAGEYNEQFF. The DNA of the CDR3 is TGTGCCAGCGGGCTGGCGGGAGAGTACAATGAGCAGTTCTTC.